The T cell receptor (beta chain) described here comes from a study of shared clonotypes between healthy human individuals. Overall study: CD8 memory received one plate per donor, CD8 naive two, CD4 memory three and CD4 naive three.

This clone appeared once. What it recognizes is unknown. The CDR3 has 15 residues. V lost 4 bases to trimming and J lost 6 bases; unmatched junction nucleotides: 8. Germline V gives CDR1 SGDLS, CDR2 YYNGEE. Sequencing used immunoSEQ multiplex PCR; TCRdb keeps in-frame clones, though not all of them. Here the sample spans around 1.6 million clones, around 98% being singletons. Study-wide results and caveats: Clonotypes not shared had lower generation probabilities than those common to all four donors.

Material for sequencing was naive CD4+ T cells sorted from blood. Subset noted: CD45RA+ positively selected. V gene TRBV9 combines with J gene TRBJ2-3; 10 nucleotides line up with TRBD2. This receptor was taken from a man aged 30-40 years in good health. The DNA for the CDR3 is TGTGCCAGCAGCTACGGACTAGCGGAGGCCGATACGCAGTATTTT. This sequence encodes CASSYGLAEADTQYF.